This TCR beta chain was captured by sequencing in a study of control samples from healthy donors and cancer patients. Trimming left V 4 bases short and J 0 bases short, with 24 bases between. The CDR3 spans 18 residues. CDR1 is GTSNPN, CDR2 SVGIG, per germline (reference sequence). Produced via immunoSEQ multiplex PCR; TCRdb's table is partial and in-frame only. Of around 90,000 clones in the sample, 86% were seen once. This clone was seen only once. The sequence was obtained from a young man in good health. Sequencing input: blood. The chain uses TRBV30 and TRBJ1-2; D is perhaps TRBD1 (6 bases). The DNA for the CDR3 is TGTGCCTGGACACCAAAATCGTTTGGGGGCGAAGCTAACTATGGCTACACCTTC. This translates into CAWTPKSFGGEANYGYTF. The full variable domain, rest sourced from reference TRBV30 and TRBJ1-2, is SQTIHQWPATLVQPVGSPLSLECTVEGTSNPNLYWYRQAAGRGLQLLFYSVGIGQISSEVPQNLSASRPQDRQFILSSKKLLLSDSGFYLCAWTPKSFGGEANYGYTFGSGTRLTVV.